The following is a T cell receptor (beta chain) sequence with its context. Both about-4-week and about-12-week second-dose recipients were combined. The V gene's germline CDR1 is SQVTM and CDR2 ANQGSEA. V gave up 3 bases and J gave up 0 bases; unmatched junction bases: 19. CDR3 size: 21 residues. This sample was taken from a study of T cell responses to AZD1222 COVID-19 vaccine. This table comes from immunoSEQ multiplex PCR, and its TCRdb copy is limited to in-frame clones, with some not included. The table shows approximately 170,000 clones, with around 85% occurring only once. The receptor comes from an adult who received the AZD1222 COVID-19 vaccine. The sample consisted of peripheral blood, taken 28 days after the second AZD1222 dose. The chain is built from TRBV29-1 and TRBJ2-1; 11 nucleotides agree with TRBD2. The CDR3 region is CSVDGLAGGLNILHSYNEQFF. As DNA, the CDR3 is TGCAGCGTTGATGGGCTAGCGGGGGGCCTAAACATATTACACTCCTACAATGAGCAGTTCTTC.